Shown below are 27 T cell receptor beta chains from a single sample sequenced in a study of a mutant IDH1 vaccine in newly diagnosed glioma. Time point noted: week 35, safety follow-up. Every vaccination contained 300 ug of the mutant IDH1 20-mer peptide and was paired with topical imiquimod. Their target antigens are unknown. The assay was immunoSEQ multiplex PCR, and TCRdb's table has in-frame clones only and misses some. The repertoire consists of more than 55,000 clones, with around 84% occurring once and the leading ten covering around 4.6%. The material sequenced was PBMCs, taken from a glioma patient whose treatment included an IDH1 peptide vaccine. All receptors derive from a man younger than 45 with glioma.

The genes are TRBV27 and TRBJ1-1, with TRBD1 as a possible D gene (5 bases). The CDR3 has 17 residues. V lost 0 bases, J lost 3 bases, and 17 bases lay in between. Germline CDR1 MNHEY, CDR2 SMNVEV (reference sequence). This CDR3 reads CASSLSVRVLGYTEAFF. CDR3 in DNA: TGTGCCAGCAGTTTATCGGTCAGGGTTCTTGGGTACACTGAAGCTTTCTTT.

This CDR3 is CASSLAHGNYGYTF. In DNA, the CDR3 is TGTGCCAGCAGCTTAGCCCACGGGAACTATGGCTACACCTTC. The chain uses TRBV7-2 and TRBJ1-2, with D hard to call. Germline V CDR1 and CDR2: SGHTA, FQGNSA. This CDR3 spans 14 amino acids. Trimming took 0 bases from V and 2 from J, leaving 7 bases between them.

The table lists this clone with a few counts. The chain links TRBV7-9 to TRBJ1-1; TRBD1 is a possible D gene (6 bases). Germline V lookup: CDR1 SEHNR, CDR2 FQNEAQ (reference sequence). The CDR3 sequence is 15 residues long. Between the trimmed V and J ends, which lost 4 bases and 1 base, there was a span of 13 bases. The CDR3 bases are TGTGCCAGCAGCTCCCGGGACACCGGGAACACTGAAGCTTTCTTT. It specifies CASSSRDTGNTEAFF.

V gene TRBV9 combines with J gene TRBJ1-1, with D unclear. The CDR3 sequence is 15 residues long. Germline loops: CDR1 SGDLS, CDR2 YYNGEE. With 0 bases removed from V and 0 bases from J, the gap between germline ends came to 9 bases. The CDR3 DNA is TGTGCCAGCAGCGTAGTTAGCAGGATGAACACTGAAGCTTTCTTT. The encoded protein is CASSVVSRMNTEAFF.

V and J are TRBV9 and TRBJ2-3, with 15 bases that match TRBD2. CDR1 and CDR2 from the germline V gene are SGDLS and YYNGEE. V trimming: 0 bases; J trimming: 1 base; junction bases outside the gene matches: 3. This CDR3 region has 18 residues. CDR3 nucleotides: TGTGCCAGCAGCGTAGCTCGGACTAGCGGGGGGGGCACAGATACGCAGTATTTT. Encoded protein: CASSVARTSGGGTDTQYF. Full variable domain (remainder filled in from reference TRBV9 and TRBJ2-3): DSGVTQTPKHLITATGQRVTLRCSPRSGDLSVYWYQQSLDQGLQFLIQYYNGEERAKGNILERFSAQQFPDLHSELNLSSLELGDSALYFCASSVARTSGGGTDTQYFGPGTRLTVL.

The chain couples TRBV5-6 to TRBJ1-3; 7 bases are a match to TRBD1. V gave up 2 bases and J gave up 8 bases; unmatched junction bases: 13. Germline V gene sequence: CDR1 SGHDT, CDR2 YYEEEE. The CDR3 spans 16 residues. Written as DNA, the CDR3 is TGTGCCAGCAGCTTCAACTACAGGGGCTTTGCGGACACCATATATTTT. Encoded protein: CASSFNYRGFADTIYF.

This clone was seen more than once but under ten times. The CDR3 bases are TGTGCCAGCAGCTTTGACAGGGTCCCCGGAAACACCATATATTTT. Protein product: CASSFDRVPGNTIYF. This sequence joins TRBV5-5 and TRBJ1-3, with 7 bases that match TRBD1. Trimming removed 2 bases from V and 4 bases from J; junction bases left unmatched: 6. CDR3 size: 15 residues. From germline, CDR1 is SGHKS and CDR2 YYEKEE (reference sequence).

V gene TRBV2 combines with J gene TRBJ1-5, with D perhaps TRBD1 (5 bases). This CDR3 has 14 residues. The germline CDR1 and CDR2 sequences are SNHLY and FYNNEI. Trimming took off 6 bases at V and 2 bases at J, with 11 bases between the two ends. The CDR3 nucleotides read TGTGCCAGCAGCTGGGGAGGGGGCAATCAGCCCCAGCATTTT. Its translation is CASSWGGGNQPQHF.

V and J are TRBV5-6 and TRBJ2-3; possibly TRBD1 for D (5 bases). V lost 2 bases and J lost 0, with 10 bases in between. CDR1 is SGHDT and CDR2 is YYEEEE in the germline V gene. The CDR3 length is 15 residues. CDR3 nucleotides: TGTGCCAGCAGCTTTTTGCAGGGAAGCACAGATACGCAGTATTTT. Its translation: CASSFLQGSTDTQYF.

The chain is built from TRBV6-6 and TRBJ1-3, with a weak D call TRBD1 (6 bases). Deletions cut 0 bases from V and 2 bases from J, with 11 bases between. Germline V lookup: CDR1 MNHNY, CDR2 SVGAGI (reference sequence). The CDR3 totals 16 residues. The CDR3 bases are TGTGCCAGCAGTTACTCCTTCAGGGGCACTGGAAACACCATATATTTT. It translates to CASSYSFRGTGNTIYF.

As concerns this clone: Within the sample, other DNA sequences also encode this same CDR3. V is TRBV30 and J is TRBJ1-5; D is unclear. The CDR3 loop spans 13 amino acids. The germline CDR1 and CDR2 sequences are GTSNPN and SVGIG (reference sequence). V lost 3 bases to trimming and J lost 1 base, with 7 bases between them. This CDR3 is CAWSPDSNQPQHF. The CDR3 nucleotides are TGTGCCTGGAGCCCTGACAGCAATCAGCCCCAGCATTTT.

The chain links TRBV5-6 to TRBJ1-2, with D tentatively TRBD1 (5 bases). Germline V gives CDR1 SGHDT, CDR2 YYEEEE. Deletions cut 0 bases from V and 7 bases from J, with 10 bases between. The CDR3 contains 13 residues. CDR3 sequence reads: CASSLELGGGYTF. In nucleotides, the CDR3 is TGTGCCAGCAGCTTGGAGTTGGGGGGTGGCTACACCTTC. The complete variable domain, with remaining parts taken from reference TRBV5-6 and TRBJ1-2, reads DAGVTQSPTHLIKTRGQQVTLRCSPKSGHDTVSWYQQALGQGPQFIFQYYEEEERQRGNFPDRFSGHQFPNYSSELNVNALLLGDSALYLCASSLELGGGYTFGSGTRLTVV.

The rearrangement joins TRBV6-1 to TRBJ2-1, with D possibly matching TRBD2 (6 bases). Trimming removed 4 bases from V and 2 bases from J, with 6 bases in between. This CDR3 region has 13 residues. Germline assignment: CDR1 MNHNS and CDR2 SASEGT. CDR3 protein: CASSGGAYNEQFF. The CDR3 coding sequence is TGTGCCAGCAGTGGCGGGGCCTACAATGAGCAGTTCTTC.

The rearrangement uses TRBV10-1 and TRBJ2-7, with 7 bases lining up with TRBD1. With V trimmed by 5 bases and J by 1 base, 5 bases remained unmatched. CDR3 length: 14 residues. Germline V gives CDR1 WNHNN, CDR2 SYGVQD (reference sequence). For the CDR3, the DNA is TGCGCCAGCAGTACGACAGGGACGTCCTACGAGCAGTACTTC. This sequence encodes CASSTTGTSYEQYF.

This clone showed up just a few times. The chain couples TRBV2 to TRBJ2-7; maybe TRBD1 (5 bases). The CDR3 length is 15 residues. Per germline, CDR1 SNHLY and CDR2 FYNNEI. V lost 2 bases, J lost 0 bases, and 11 bases lay in between. In nucleotides, the CDR3 is TGTGCCAGCAGTGAAAGGGTACAGGCCTCCTACGAGCAGTACTTC. This translates into CASSERVQASYEQYF.

This clone showed up just a few times. This chain links TRBV7-9 with TRBJ1-1; D not resolved. The V end lost 3 bases, the J end lost 4 bases, and 15 bases lay between the germline ends. Germline CDR1 is SEHNR and CDR2 is FQNEAQ (reference sequence). The length of the CDR3 is 15 residues. The CDR3 loop is CASSFGRASGTEAFF. The CDR3 DNA reads TGTGCCAGCAGCTTTGGAAGGGCATCGGGCACTGAAGCTTTCTTT.

In this sample, this clone turned up a few times. The chain combines TRBV19 with TRBJ1-5; no definite D call. Germline CDR1 and CDR2: LNHDA and SQIVND (reference sequence). The CDR3 is 14 amino acids. V was pared by 1 base and J by 5 bases, with 9 bases between. CDR3 region: CASSIGSVDQPQHF. CDR3 DNA sequence: TGTGCCAGTAGTATAGGGTCGGTAGATCAGCCCCAGCATTTT.

The rearrangement uses TRBV30 and TRBJ2-7; 8 nucleotides agree with TRBD1. This CDR3 comprises 17 residues. CDR1 and CDR2 from the germline V gene are GTSNPN and SVGIG (reference sequence). Trimming cost V 2 bases and J 0 bases; bases outside gene matches: 12. The CDR3 spells CAWSRDRGPPSSYEQYF. The CDR3 coding sequence is TGTGCCTGGAGTCGTGACAGGGGTCCCCCAAGCTCCTACGAGCAGTACTTC.

V is TRBV28 and J is TRBJ2-7; unclear D gene. The V end was cut by 6 bases, the J end by 6 bases, with 9 bases between. Germline values: CDR1 MDHEN, CDR2 SYDVKM. The CDR3 runs to 11 residues. The CDR3 coding sequence is TGTGCCAGCAGCCCCTACCTCGAGCAGTACTTC. This codes for CASSPYLEQYF.

The chain is built from TRBV6-1 and TRBJ2-3, with 7 bases that match TRBD1. V was clipped by 4 bases and J by 1 base; unmatched bases: 14. The CDR3 has 18 residues. The germline V gene encodes CDR1 MNHNS and CDR2 SASEGT. CDR3: CASSVTVGQLLGTDTQYF. Written as DNA, the CDR3 is TGTGCCAGCAGTGTTACAGTGGGACAGCTTCTCGGCACAGATACGCAGTATTTT.

CDR3 loop: CASSMGGTSTDTQYF. DNA of the CDR3: TGTGCCAGTAGTATGGGGGGGACCAGCACAGATACGCAGTATTTT. The V call is TRBV19, the J call TRBJ2-3; TRBD2 aligns across 7 bases. The CDR3 is 15 amino acids. V dropped 3 bases and J dropped 0; count of bases not matched to a gene: 3. Germline-derived CDR1 and CDR2 are LNHDA and SQIVND (reference sequence).

This clone was observed a single time. The genes are TRBV2 and TRBJ1-5; D remains unclear. Germline V CDR1 and CDR2: SNHLY, FYNNEI. Deletions cut 6 bases from V and 0 bases from J, with 24 bases between. This CDR3 is built from 19 residues. The CDR3 coding sequence is TGTGCCAGCAGGATAGGACGGGGTGGAGGGCTGTATAGCAATCAGCCCCAGCATTTT. Its protein product is CASRIGRGGGLYSNQPQHF.

The gene calls are TRBV27 and TRBJ2-1; 8 bases map to TRBD2. This CDR3 is 17 amino acids long. Trimming cost V 2 bases and J 10 bases; bases outside gene matches: 16. Germline V CDR1 and CDR2: MNHEY, SMNVEV (reference sequence). CDR3 coding DNA: TGTGCCAGCAGTTTACGCTCGGGGGGGCCTGGGGTATACGAGCAGTTCTTC. Protein product: CASSLRSGGPGVYEQFF.

The rearrangement joins TRBV27 to TRBJ1-6, with TRBD1 identical over 7 bases. Unmatched junction bases numbered 17, after V lost 6 bases and J lost 0 bases. CDR3 length: 20 residues. Germline V gene sequence: CDR1 MNHEY, CDR2 SMNVEV (reference sequence). CDR3 sequence reads: CASRAQPGQISSSYNSPLHF. CDR3 nucleotide sequence: TGTGCCAGCAGAGCTCAACCGGGACAGATTTCAAGCTCCTATAATTCACCCCTCCACTTT.

J is TRBJ2-2 and V is TRBV11-1; 7 nucleotides match TRBD2. Germline V gene lookup returns CDR1 SGHAT and CDR2 FQDESV (reference sequence). V was clipped by 3 bases and J by 0 bases; unmatched bases: 4. The CDR3 has 16 amino acids. The CDR3 nucleotides are TGTGCCAGCAGCTTTACGGGGGGAACGAACACCGGGGAGCTGTTTTTT. This codes for CASSFTGGTNTGELFF. The variable domain in full, completed from reference TRBV11-1 and TRBJ2-2, reads EAEVAQSPRYKITEKSQAVAFWCDPISGHATLYWYRQILGQGPELLVQFQDESVVDDSQLPKDRFSAERLKGVDSTLKIQPAELGDSAMYLCASSFTGGTNTGELFFGEGSRLTVL.

The chain carries TRBV4-1 and TRBJ2-5; tentative D call: TRBD2 (6 bases). V lost 6 bases and J 4 bases, leaving 21 bases between the germline ends. In germline, CDR1 is MGHRA, CDR2 YSYEKL. The CDR3 consists of 16 residues. The CDR3 DNA sequence: TGCGCCAGCAGTTTAAGGGGACTGAGTGGGCCAGAGACCCAGTACTTC. This codes for CASSLRGLSGPETQYF.

In DNA form, the CDR3 reads TGTGCCAGCAGTTTATTCGCAGGGTTTAACGAGCAGTACTTC. This encodes CASSLFAGFNEQYF. The V and J genes are TRBV28 and TRBJ2-7, with a possible D match to TRBD1 (5 bases). Germline CDR1 and CDR2: MDHEN and SYDVKM. V dropped 1 base and J dropped 5 bases, with 12 bases sitting between them. The CDR3 runs to 14 residues.